Detailed here is one T cell receptor (beta chain). Per germline, CDR1 ENHRY and CDR2 SYGVKD. V gave up 6 bases and J gave up 2 bases; unmatched junction bases: 6. The CDR3 contains 16 residues. Authors' processing steps: Using reference gene primer amplification, nucleated cell counts were estimated. Only in-frame clones appear in the TCRdb table, and some are missing; sequencing was by immunoSEQ multiplex PCR. V, J and clone size are those of that table, while D and trimming were read from the DNA. In the table there are around 150,000 clones, about 74% of which are singletons. The data are from a study of blood T cell repertoires in COVID-19. Whole-study context: Samples came from the United States, Italy and Spain, spanning acute and convalescent COVID-19. Nucleic acid was either cDNA or gDNA, and it came from T cells, B-cell-depleted T cells, or PBMCs.

This chain connects TRBV10-3 to TRBJ2-3, with 12 positions matching TRBD2. This sequence originates from a man over 45 with acute or convalescent COVID-19. Sequenced material: peripheral blood. As DNA, the CDR3 is TGTGCCATCAGCGCCGGGACTAGCGGGCCCACAGATACGCAGTATTTT. Translation: CAISAGTSGPTDTQYF.